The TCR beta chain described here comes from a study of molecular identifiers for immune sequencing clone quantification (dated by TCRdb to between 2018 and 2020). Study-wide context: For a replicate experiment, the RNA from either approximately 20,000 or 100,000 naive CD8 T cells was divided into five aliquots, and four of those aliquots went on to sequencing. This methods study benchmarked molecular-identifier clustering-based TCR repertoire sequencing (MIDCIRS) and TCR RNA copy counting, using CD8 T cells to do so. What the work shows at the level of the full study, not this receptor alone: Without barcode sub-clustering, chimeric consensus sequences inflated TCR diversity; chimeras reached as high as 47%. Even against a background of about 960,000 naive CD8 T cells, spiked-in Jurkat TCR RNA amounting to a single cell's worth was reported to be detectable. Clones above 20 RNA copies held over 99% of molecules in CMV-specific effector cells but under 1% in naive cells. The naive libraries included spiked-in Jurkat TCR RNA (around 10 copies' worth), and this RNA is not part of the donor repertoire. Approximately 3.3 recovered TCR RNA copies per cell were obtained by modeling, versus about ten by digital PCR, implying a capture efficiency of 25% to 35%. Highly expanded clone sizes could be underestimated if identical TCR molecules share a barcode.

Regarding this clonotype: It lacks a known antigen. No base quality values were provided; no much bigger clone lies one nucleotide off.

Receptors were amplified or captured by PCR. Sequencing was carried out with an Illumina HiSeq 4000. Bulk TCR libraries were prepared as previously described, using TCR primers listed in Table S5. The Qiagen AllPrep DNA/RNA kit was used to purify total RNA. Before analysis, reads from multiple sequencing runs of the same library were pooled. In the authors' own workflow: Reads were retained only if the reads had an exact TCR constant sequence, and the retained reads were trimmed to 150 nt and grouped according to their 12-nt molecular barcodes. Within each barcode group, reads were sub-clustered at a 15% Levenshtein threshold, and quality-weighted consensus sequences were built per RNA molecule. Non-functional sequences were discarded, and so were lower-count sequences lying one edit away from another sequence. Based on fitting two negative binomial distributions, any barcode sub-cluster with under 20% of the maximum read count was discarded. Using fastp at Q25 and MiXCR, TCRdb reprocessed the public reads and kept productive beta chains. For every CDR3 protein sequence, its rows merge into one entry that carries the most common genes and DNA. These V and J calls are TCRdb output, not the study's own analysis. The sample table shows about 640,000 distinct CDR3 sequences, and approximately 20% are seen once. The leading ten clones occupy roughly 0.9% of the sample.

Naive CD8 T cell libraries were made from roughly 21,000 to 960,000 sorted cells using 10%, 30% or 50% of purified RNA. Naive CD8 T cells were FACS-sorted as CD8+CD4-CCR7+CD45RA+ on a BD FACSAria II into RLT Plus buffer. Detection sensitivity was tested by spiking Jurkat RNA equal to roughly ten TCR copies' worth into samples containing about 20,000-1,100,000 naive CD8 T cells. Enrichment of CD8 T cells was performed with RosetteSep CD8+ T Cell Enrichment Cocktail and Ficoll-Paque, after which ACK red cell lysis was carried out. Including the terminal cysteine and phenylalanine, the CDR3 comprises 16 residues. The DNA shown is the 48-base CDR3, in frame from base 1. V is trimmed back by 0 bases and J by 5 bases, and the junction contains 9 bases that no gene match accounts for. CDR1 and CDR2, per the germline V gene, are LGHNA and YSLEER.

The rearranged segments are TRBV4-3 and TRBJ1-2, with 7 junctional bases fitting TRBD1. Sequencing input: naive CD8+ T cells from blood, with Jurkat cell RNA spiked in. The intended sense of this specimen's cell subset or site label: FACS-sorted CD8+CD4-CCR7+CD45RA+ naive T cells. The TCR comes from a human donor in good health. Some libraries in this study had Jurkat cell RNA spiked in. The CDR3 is CASSQDGRGTAYGYTF. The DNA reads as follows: TGCGCCAGCAGCCAAGATGGTCGCGGGACAGCTTATGGCTACACCTTC.